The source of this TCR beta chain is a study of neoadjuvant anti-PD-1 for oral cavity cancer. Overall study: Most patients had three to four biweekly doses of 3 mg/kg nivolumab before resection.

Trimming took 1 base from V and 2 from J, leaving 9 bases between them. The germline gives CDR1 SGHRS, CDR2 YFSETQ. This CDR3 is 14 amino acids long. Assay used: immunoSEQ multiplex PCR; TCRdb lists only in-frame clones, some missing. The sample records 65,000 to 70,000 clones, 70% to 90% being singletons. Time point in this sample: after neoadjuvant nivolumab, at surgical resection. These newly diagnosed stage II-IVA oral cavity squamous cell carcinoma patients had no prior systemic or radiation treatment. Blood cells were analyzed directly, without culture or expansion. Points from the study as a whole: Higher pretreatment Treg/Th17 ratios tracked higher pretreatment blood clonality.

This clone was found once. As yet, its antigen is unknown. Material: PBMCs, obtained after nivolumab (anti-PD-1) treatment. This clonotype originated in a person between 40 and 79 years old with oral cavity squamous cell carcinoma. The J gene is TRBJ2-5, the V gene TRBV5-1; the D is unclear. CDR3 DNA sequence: TGCGCCAGCAGCTTGACCACGCCGCAAGAGACCCAGTACTTC. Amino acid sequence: CASSLTTPQETQYF. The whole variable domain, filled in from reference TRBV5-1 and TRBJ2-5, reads KAGVTQTPRYLIKTRGQQVTLSCSPISGHRSVSWYQQTPGQGLQFLFEYFSETQRNKGNFPGRFSGRQFSNSRSEMNVSTLELGDSALYLCASSLTTPQETQYFGPGTRLLVL.